This TCR beta chain derives from a study of monozygotic twins with inflammatory bowel disease. Study outcomes and limitations: By inverse Simpson index, TCRbeta diversity was lower in IBD patients than in healthy co-twins. Distinguishing T cell subtypes was not possible.

In the case of this clonotype: What it recognizes is unknown.

TCRdb derives one entry per CDR3 protein from the 5' RACE reads, leaving out DNA. The repertoire table contains a few hundred thousand distinct CDR3 sequences. This CDR3 is 12 amino acids long. Germline V gene data show CDR1 as GTSNPN and CDR2 as SVGIG (reference sequence). The sequenced sample was blood. V usage is TRBV30 and J usage is TRBJ1-2. This sequence originates from a human donor with ulcerative colitis or Crohn's disease, or a healthy co-twin of an affected twin (not recorded which). Here the CDR3 reads CACYPGSYGYTF.